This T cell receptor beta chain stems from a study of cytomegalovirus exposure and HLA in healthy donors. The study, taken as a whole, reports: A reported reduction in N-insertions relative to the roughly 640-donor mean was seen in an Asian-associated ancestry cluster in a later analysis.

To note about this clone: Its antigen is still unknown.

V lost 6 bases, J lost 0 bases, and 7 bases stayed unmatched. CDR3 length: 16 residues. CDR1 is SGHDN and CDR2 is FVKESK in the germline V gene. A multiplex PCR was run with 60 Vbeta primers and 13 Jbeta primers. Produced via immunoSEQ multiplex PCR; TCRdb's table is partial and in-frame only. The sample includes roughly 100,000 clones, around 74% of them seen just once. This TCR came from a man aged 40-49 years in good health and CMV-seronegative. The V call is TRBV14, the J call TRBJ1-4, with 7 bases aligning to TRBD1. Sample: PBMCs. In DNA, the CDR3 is TGTGCCAGCAGTCAGGGACAGCTCGCAACTAATGAAAAACTGTTTTTT. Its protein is CASSQGQLATNEKLFF. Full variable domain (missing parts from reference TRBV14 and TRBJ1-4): EAGVTQFPSHSVIEKGQTVTLRCDPISGHDNLYWYRRVMGKEIKFLLHFVKESKQDESGMPNNRFLAERTGGTYSTLKVQPAELEDSGVYFCASSQGQLATNEKLFFGSGTQLSVL.